This is a list of T cell receptor beta chains from one sample in a study of shared clonotypes between healthy human individuals. Here immunoSEQ multiplex PCR was the method, and the copy in TCRdb shows in-frame clones only, minus some. Of over a million clones in the sample, approximately 97% were seen once. Specimen: naive CD4+ T cells sorted from blood. These receptor sequences come from a man between 25 and 39 years old in good health. CDR3s include the opening cysteine and the closing phenylalanine or tryptophan. D genes are given only for firm matches. Part of the rows lack a size; the others show once, few, many or a class for expanded clones.

V: TRBV9; J: TRBJ2-5; D: TRBD2; size: .; DNA: TGTGCCAGCAGCGTAGATCCAGCGGGAGAAGTACAAGAGACCCAGTACTTC; CDR3: CASSVDPAGEVQETQYF
V: TRBV10-1; J: TRBJ2-7; D: .; size: .; DNA: TGCGCCAGCAGTGAGGGGCACCTCTACGAGCAGTACTTC; CDR3: CASSEGHLYEQYF
V: TRBV9; J: TRBJ2-6; D: .; size: .; DNA: TGTGCCAGCAGCGTAGTCGGGAGCTCTGGGGCCAACGTCCTGACTTTC; CDR3: CASSVVGSSGANVLTF
V: TRBV11-2; J: TRBJ1-5; D: .; size: .; DNA: TGTGCCAGCAGCTTAGCCCCTACCAACAATCAGCCCCAGCATTTT; CDR3: CASSLAPTNNQPQHF
V: TRBV4-2; J: TRBJ2-3; D: TRBD2; size: few; DNA: TGTGCCAGCAGCCAAGATCGACTAGCCCCCCCGGATTTT; CDR3: CASSQDRLAPPDF
V: TRBV19; J: TRBJ1-2; D: .; size: .; DNA: TGTGCCAGTAGTATAGTACAGGGCGATGGCTACACCTTC; CDR3: CASSIVQGDGYTF
V: TRBV5-1; J: TRBJ1-1; D: TRBD1; size: .; DNA: TGCGCCAGCAGGTATTCCGGGACAGGGGCCGGTGAAGCTTTCTTT; CDR3: CASRYSGTGAGEAFF
V: TRBV18; J: TRBJ2-7; D: TRBD2; size: .; DNA: TGTGCCAGCTCACCAGCTAGCGGGAGCTACGAGCAGTACTTC; CDR3: CASSPASGSYEQYF
V: TRBV10-3; J: TRBJ2-5; D: TRBD2; size: .; DNA: TGTGCCATCAGGGCTAGCGGGAGTGGGGAGACCCAGTACTTC; CDR3: CAIRASGSGETQYF
V: TRBV10-3; J: TRBJ2-1; D: TRBD1; size: once; DNA: TGTGCCATCAGTGCCCGGGACAGGGGTATCAATGAGCAGTTCTTC; CDR3: CAISARDRGINEQFF
V: TRBV2; J: TRBJ1-2; D: .; size: .; DNA: TGTGCCAGCGGACAAAACTGGGGGAATGGCTACACCTTC; CDR3: CASGQNWGNGYTF
V: TRBV18; J: TRBJ1-1; D: TRBD1; size: .; DNA: TGTGCCAGCTCCAGAGACAGGGGTGACACTGAAGCTTTCTTT; CDR3: CASSRDRGDTEAFF
V: TRBV19; J: TRBJ2-5; D: .; size: .; DNA: TGTGCCAGTAGTCCCCCGGGTTTAAGGGAGACCCAGTACTTC; CDR3: CASSPPGLRETQYF
V: TRBV29-1; J: TRBJ1-1; D: .; size: .; DNA: TGCAGCGTTGAGGAGGGCAACACTGAAGCTTTCTTT; CDR3: CSVEEGNTEAFF
V: TRBV18; J: TRBJ2-3; D: .; size: .; DNA: TGTGCCAGCTCACCTTTGGGCAGGGCCATCACAGATACGCAGTATTTT; CDR3: CASSPLGRAITDTQYF
V: TRBV7-9; J: TRBJ1-4; D: .; size: .; DNA: TGTGCCAGCAGCACCACCGCAGAGACAACTAATGAAAAACTGTTTTTT; CDR3: CASSTTAETTNEKLFF
V: TRBV19; J: TRBJ2-7; D: .; size: .; DNA: TGTGCCAGTACCTTGGGCGGGGAAAAGAGCGAGCAGTACTTC; CDR3: CASTLGGEKSEQYF
V: TRBV29-1; J: TRBJ2-2; D: .; size: .; DNA: TGCAGCGTTGAAGATCGGTGGGGGGCTGACACCGGGGAGCTGTTTTTT; CDR3: CSVEDRWGADTGELFF
V: TRBV5-1; J: TRBJ2-1; D: TRBD2; size: .; DNA: TGCGCCAGCAGATTGGGACTAGCGGGAGGCTATGAGCAGTTCTTC; CDR3: CASRLGLAGGYEQFF
V: TRBV18; J: TRBJ2-5; D: .; size: .; DNA: TGTGCCAGCTCACCACTAGCGGTACAAGAGACCCAGTACTTC; CDR3: CASSPLAVQETQYF
V: TRBV25-1; J: TRBJ1-1; D: TRBD1; size: .; DNA: TGTGCCAGCAGTGAATATATTCCGGGACAGGGAATGGTCCCTGAAGCTTTCTTT; CDR3: CASSEYIPGQGMVPEAFF
V: TRBV27; J: TRBJ1-4; D: .; size: .; DNA: TGTGCCAGCAGTTTTTATGGGTCCGCTAATGAAAAACTGTTTTTT; CDR3: CASSFYGSANEKLFF
V: TRBV2; J: TRBJ2-5; D: .; size: .; DNA: TGTGCCAGCAGTGAAGCTAGTGAGACCCAGTACTTC; CDR3: CASSEASETQYF
V: TRBV7-8; J: TRBJ2-2; D: TRBD1; size: once; DNA: TGTGCCAGCACCTGGGACAGCTACACCGGGGAGCTGTTTTTT; CDR3: CASTWDSYTGELFF
V: TRBV9; J: TRBJ2-2; D: TRBD1; size: .; DNA: TGTGCCAGCAGCACCCGGGACAGACACGCCGGGGAGCTGTTTTTT; CDR3: CASSTRDRHAGELFF
V: TRBV7-2; J: TRBJ1-4; D: TRBD1; size: once; DNA: TGTGCCAGCAGCTCTGACAGGGTGTCCACTAATGAAAAACTGTTTTTT; CDR3: CASSSDRVSTNEKLFF
V: TRBV18; J: TRBJ2-7; D: .; size: .; DNA: TGTGCCAGCTCACCGACCCCCGGGACCCTGGCGCACGAGCAGTACTTC; CDR3: CASSPTPGTLAHEQYF
V: TRBV5-4; J: TRBJ1-1; D: TRBD1; size: .; DNA: TGTGCCAGCAGCTTGGATGGACAGGGATGGAACACTGAAGCTTTCTTT; CDR3: CASSLDGQGWNTEAFF
V: TRBV2; J: TRBJ1-5; D: .; size: .; DNA: TGTGCCAGCAGTGAAGTAGGGGGGAGTCAGCCCCAGCATTTT; CDR3: CASSEVGGSQPQHF
V: TRBV11-2; J: TRBJ2-3; D: TRBD2; size: .; DNA: TGTGCCAGCAGCGACAGACTAGCGGGAGGGAGCACAGATACGCAGTATTTT; CDR3: CASSDRLAGGSTDTQYF
V: TRBV29-1; J: TRBJ2-7; D: TRBD1; size: .; DNA: TGCAGCGTTGCCGGGACAGAGACTACCTACGAGCAGTACTTC; CDR3: CSVAGTETTYEQYF
V: TRBV27; J: TRBJ2-7; D: .; size: .; DNA: TGTGCCAGCAGTCCGAGGGGGTTGCCCTACGAGCAGTACTTC; CDR3: CASSPRGLPYEQYF
V: TRBV5-8; J: TRBJ2-4; D: .; size: once; DNA: TGTGCCAGCAGCCTCAGGGCATTAATAGCCAAAAACATTCAGTACTTC; CDR3: CASSLRALIAKNIQYF
V: TRBV5-1; J: TRBJ2-1; D: TRBD2; size: .; DNA: TGCGCCAGCAGTCCGAATAGCGGGATGGGAGTCAATGAGCAGTTCTTC; CDR3: CASSPNSGMGVNEQFF
V: TRBV18; J: TRBJ2-5; D: TRBD1; size: .; DNA: TGTGCCAGCTCAATTCGTGGACAGGGGCAGACCCAGTACTTC; CDR3: CASSIRGQGQTQYF
V: TRBV18; J: TRBJ2-2; D: TRBD2; size: .; DNA: TGTGCCAGCTCACCACTGACTAGCGGCTCGAACACCGGGGAGCTGTTTTTT; CDR3: CASSPLTSGSNTGELFF
V: TRBV28; J: TRBJ2-7; D: TRBD2; size: .; DNA: TGTGCCAGCAGTGCCCTGGGTAGCGGGAGGCACTCCTACGAGCAGTACTTC; CDR3: CASSALGSGRHSYEQYF
V: TRBV7-9; J: TRBJ2-2; D: .; size: .; DNA: TGTGCCAGCAGCTTAATAAACACCGGGGAGCTGTTTTTT; CDR3: CASSLINTGELFF
V: TRBV29-1; J: TRBJ1-2; D: .; size: .; DNA: TGCAGCGTTGAGACAGGAACTAACTATGGCTACACCTTC; CDR3: CSVETGTNYGYTF
V: TRBV7-9; J: TRBJ2-5; D: .; size: .; DNA: TGTGCCAGCAGCCGCGGGTTAGAGACCCAGTACTTC; CDR3: CASSRGLETQYF
V: TRBV10-2; J: TRBJ2-3; D: .; size: .; DNA: TGCGCCAGCAGTGAGTCCGGGTCAGATACGCAGTATTTT; CDR3: CASSESGSDTQYF
V: TRBV29-1; J: TRBJ2-3; D: TRBD2; size: .; DNA: TGCAGCGCGGGACTAGCGGGAGGTTTCATGAATACGCAGTATTTT; CDR3: CSAGLAGGFMNTQYF
V: TRBV5-1; J: TRBJ2-7; D: TRBD1; size: .; DNA: TGCGCCAGCAGCCCTACCGGGACAGGCTCCTACGAGCAGTACTTC; CDR3: CASSPTGTGSYEQYF
V: TRBV18; J: TRBJ1-1; D: .; size: once; DNA: TGTGCCAGCTCAAGCGGGGAAGCTTTCTTT; CDR3: CASSSGEAFF
V: TRBV10-3; J: TRBJ1-2; D: .; size: .; DNA: TGTGCCATCACGGACAGTCTGGCTAACTATGGCTACACCTTC; CDR3: CAITDSLANYGYTF
V: TRBV27; J: TRBJ1-2; D: .; size: .; DNA: TGTGCCAGCAGTTTATCATGGGGTGGAGGCTATGGCTACACCTTC; CDR3: CASSLSWGGGYGYTF
V: TRBV28; J: TRBJ2-2; D: .; size: .; DNA: TGTGCCAGCAGTTTGCGACCTAACACCGGGGAGCTGTTTTTT; CDR3: CASSLRPNTGELFF
V: TRBV28; J: TRBJ2-2; D: TRBD1; size: .; DNA: TGTGCCAGCAGTTTATGGAGGACAGGGGCCGGGGAGCTGTTTTTT; CDR3: CASSLWRTGAGELFF
V: TRBV11-2; J: TRBJ2-5; D: .; size: .; DNA: TGTGCCAGCAGAACACTTAGTGGTACTTCCCAAGAGACCCAGTACTTC; CDR3: CASRTLSGTSQETQYF
V: TRBV5-5; J: TRBJ2-1; D: .; size: .; DNA: TGTGCCAGCAGCCTGATGTGGGATGAGCAGTTCTTC; CDR3: CASSLMWDEQFF
V: TRBV9; J: TRBJ2-3; D: TRBD1; size: .; DNA: TGTGCCAGCACCTCCTCCGGGGACAGGTCCACAGATACGCAGTATTTT; CDR3: CASTSSGDRSTDTQYF
V: TRBV5-6; J: TRBJ1-3; D: .; size: .; DNA: TGTGCCAGCAGCCCCGGTAAGGGCTTCGGAAACACCATATATTTT; CDR3: CASSPGKGFGNTIYF
V: TRBV2; J: TRBJ2-2; D: .; size: once; DNA: TGTGCCAGCACGAATAGCATCGCCGGGGAGCTGTTTTTT; CDR3: CASTNSIAGELFF
V: TRBV29-1; J: TRBJ2-5; D: .; size: once; DNA: TGCAGCGTAAACGGACGGGGGAACCAAGAGACCCAGTACTTC; CDR3: CSVNGRGNQETQYF